This record looks at one T cell receptor (beta chain) sequence and its context. Its target is unknown. The data were obtained in a study of shared clonotypes between healthy human individuals. Study results and limitations: Non-shared clonotypes displayed generation probabilities falling below those of clonotypes present in all four donors.

The CDR3 spans 13 residues. With V trimmed by 5 bases and J by 7 bases, 9 bases remained unmatched. Per the germline V gene, CDR1 is SQVTM and CDR2 is ANQGSEA. Deep level was the assay's run setting. The protocol was immunoSEQ multiplex PCR, while the TCRdb copy is restricted to in-frame clones and leaves out a portion. The sample includes over a million clones, about three quarters of them seen just once. Sequenced sample: memory CD4+ T cells sorted from blood. The subset: CD45RA-negative fraction. This rearrangement joins TRBV29-1 to TRBJ2-7; 9 bases agree with TRBD2. The source is a man aged 18-30 years in good health. For the CDR3, the DNA is TGCAGCGTTAAGACTAGCGGCCGTTCTGAGCAGTACTTC. Amino acid sequence: CSVKTSGRSEQYF.